The present T cell receptor beta chain was sequenced within a study of shared clonotypes between healthy human individuals. The overall study: Three plates were used per donor for CD4 naive, three for CD4 memory, two for CD8 naive and one for CD8 memory.

The CDR3 covers 14 residues. Germline loops: CDR1 SGDLS, CDR2 YYNGEE. The V segment lost 0 bases and the J segment 3 bases; nucleotides outside the gene matches: 1. Clones were sequenced by immunoSEQ multiplex PCR, and TCRdb holds only the in-frame ones, with some missing. The sample holds about 1.5 million clones, 95% to 99% seen once. Study-wide results and caveats: Among non-shared clonotypes, generation probabilities were lower than among those shared by all four donors.

Regarding this clone: Its matching antigen is unknown. The identical CDR3 is also encoded by other nucleotide sequences in the sample.

The sequence derives from a man under 40 in good health. The sequencing sample was made of naive CD4+ T cells sorted from blood. The subset: CD45RA+ positively selected. The rearrangement links TRBV9 to TRBJ2-3; TRBD2 agrees at 7 bases. CDR3 amino acids: CASSVVGGTDTQYF. For the CDR3, the DNA is TGTGCCAGCAGCGTAGTCGGGGGGACAGATACGCAGTATTTT. Full variable domain (missing parts from reference TRBV9 and TRBJ2-3): DSGVTQTPKHLITATGQRVTLRCSPRSGDLSVYWYQQSLDQGLQFLIQYYNGEERAKGNILERFSAQQFPDLHSELNLSSLELGDSALYFCASSVVGGTDTQYFGPGTRLTVL.